This entry lists 21 T cell receptor beta chains sequenced from one sample in a study of vaccination and CD4 T cells after COVID-19. The treatment denotes: approximately 10-day PBMC culture with coronavirus spike peptide pools or control peptides (ViraFEST assay). Their target antigens are unknown. The Oncomine TCR Beta short-read assay was applied to DNA of cultured CD4+ T cells. TCRdb processed the PCR reads anew with MiXCR; each CDR3 protein has one entry. The table shows fewer than 9,500 distinct CDR3 sequences, with 50% to 70% occurring only once. Material: CD4+ T cells from blood, cultured in vitro. The receptors originated from a human donor who had recovered from COVID-19.

CDR3 in amino acids: CASSSGTPSGNTIYF. The CDR3 DNA reads as TGTGCCAGCAGCAGTGGGACTCCCTCTGGAAACACCATATATTTT. The V gene is TRBV7-3, the J gene TRBJ1-3; the D gene is possibly TRBD1 (5 bases). The CDR3 has 15 amino acids. Looked up from germline, CDR1 is SGHTA and CDR2 is FQGTGA. V lost 5 bases and J 0 bases, leaving 11 bases between the germline ends.

The V call is TRBV2, the J call TRBJ1-3; D is undetermined. CDR1 and CDR2 (germline): SNHLY, FYNNEI. This CDR3 has 15 amino acids. Trimming removed 1 base from V and 6 bases from J, with 13 bases in between. The CDR3 spells CASSEEGSGVNTIYF. In DNA, the CDR3 is TGTGCCAGCAGTGAAGAGGGAAGCGGAGTAAACACCATATATTTT. The complete variable domain, with remaining parts taken from reference TRBV2 and TRBJ1-3, reads EPEVTQTPSHQVTQMGQEVILRCVPISNHLYFYWYRQILGQKVEFLVSFYNNEISEKSEIFDDQFSVERPDGSNFTLKIRSTKLEDSAMYFCASSEEGSGVNTIYFGEGSWLTVV.

The rearrangement joins TRBV7-3 to TRBJ2-1; D is undetermined. The CDR3 contains 16 residues. The ends were cut back, 0 bases at V and 4 bases at J, with 13 bases in the middle. The germline gives CDR1 SGHTA, CDR2 FQGTGA. The CDR3 DNA sequence: TGTGCCAGCAGCTTAACGTTTGGCTCTGTGTACAATGAGCAGTTCTTC. Protein sequence: CASSLTFGSVYNEQFF.

The chain links TRBV20-1 to TRBJ1-6; possibly TRBD1 for D (6 bases). The germline V and J ends were trimmed by 3 bases and 5 bases, with 17 bases remaining between them. This CDR3 contains 16 residues. CDR1 is DFQATT, CDR2 SNEGSKA, per germline (reference sequence). CDR3 DNA sequence: TGCAGTGCTAGTCGGGACAACTGGGCGAATAATTCACCCCTCCACTTT. This encodes CSASRDNWANNSPLHF.

This clonotype turned up a few times. The V and J genes are TRBV6-1 and TRBJ1-5, with D possibly matching TRBD1 (5 bases). Germline lookup yields CDR1 MNHNS and CDR2 SASEGT. V was shortened by 2 bases and J by 2 bases, with 13 bases between the two germline ends. CDR3 length: 16 amino acids. CDR3 residues: CASSEQGAAGNQPQHF. For the CDR3, the DNA is TGTGCCAGCAGTGAACAAGGGGCTGCCGGCAATCAGCCCCAGCATTTT.

The chain links TRBV6-1 to TRBJ2-4, with 7 positions matching TRBD1. Looked up from germline, CDR1 is MNHNS and CDR2 is SASEGT. Trimming took 5 bases from V and 16 from J; bases not matched to a gene: 11. The CDR3 runs to 12 residues. The CDR3 region has the DNA TGTGCCAGCAGTCCCCCCACAGGGGCCCAATACTTC. Translated: CASSPPTGAQYF.

This clonotype occurred a few times. The V call is TRBV10-1, the J call TRBJ2-3; D is undetermined. V was clipped by 3 bases and J by 6 bases, with 7 bases between them. The length of the CDR3 is 12 residues. In germline, CDR1 is WNHNN, CDR2 SYGVQD (reference sequence). DNA for the CDR3: TGCGCCAGCAGTGATGACGTTGATACGCAGTATTTT. This translates into CASSDDVDTQYF.

V and J are TRBV23-1 and TRBJ1-5; 7 bases map to TRBD1. TRBV23-1 has ORF status, its function being uncertain. This CDR3 region has 16 residues. Trimming at V came to 0 bases and at J to 1 base, leaving 3 bases not matched to a gene. The CDR3 reads CASSQSGQDSNQPQHF. CDR3 DNA sequence: TGCGCCAGCAGTCAATCAGGACAGGACAGCAATCAGCCCCAGCATTTT.

By frequency in the sample, this clonotype is large. The rearrangement uses TRBV20-1 and TRBJ1-1; unclear D gene. From germline, CDR1 is DFQATT and CDR2 SNEGSKA (reference sequence). The CDR3 length is 12 residues. The V end lost 6 bases, the J end lost 7 bases, and 15 bases lay between the germline ends. CDR3 sequence (DNA): TGCAGTGCCCGAAGGAGGGATAATGAAGCTTTCTTT. Encoded protein: CSARRRDNEAFF.

V and J are TRBV27 and TRBJ1-5, with 11 bases lining up with TRBD1. The germline V gene has CDR1 MNHEY and CDR2 SMNVEV (reference sequence). With V trimmed by 2 bases and J by 9 bases, 9 bases remained unmatched. The CDR3 loop spans 16 amino acids. As DNA, the CDR3 is TGTGCCAGCAGTTTAAGGGGACAGGGGGTTCCAGGGCCCCAGCATTTT. Protein: CASSLRGQGVPGPQHF.

This chain links TRBV2 with TRBJ2-1; 8 bases are shared with TRBD2. The CDR3 spans 15 residues. V shed 6 bases and J 0 bases; nucleotides not matched to a gene: 4. Germline-derived CDR1 and CDR2 are SNHLY and FYNNEI. The CDR3 here is CASRVAGSSYNEQFF. Here the CDR3 DNA reads TGTGCCAGCAGGGTAGCGGGGAGCTCCTACAATGAGCAGTTCTTC.

This chain uses TRBV6-1 with TRBJ1-5; 8 bases line up with TRBD1. V trimming: 1 base; J trimming: 6 bases; junction bases outside the gene matches: 5. Germline assignment: CDR1 MNHNS and CDR2 SASEGT. This CDR3 is built from 15 residues. The CDR3 DNA is TGTGCCAGCAGTGAAGACCAGGGGGCCGGTCAGCCCCAGCATTTT. It specifies CASSEDQGAGQPQHF.

The gene calls are TRBV20-1 and TRBJ1-2; possible D gene TRBD1, 5 bases. V lost 6 bases, J lost 4 bases, and 21 bases lay in between. Germline-derived CDR1 and CDR2 are DFQATT and SNEGSKA (reference sequence). This CDR3 is 15 amino acids long. As DNA, the CDR3 is TGCAGTGCCGAGCTACTTATCAGGGAAGGCTATGGCTACACCTTC. Protein: CSAELLIREGYGYTF.

This clonotype was recorded once. J is TRBJ2-7 and V is TRBV20-1, with D possibly TRBD1 on 5 matching bases. V was trimmed by 4 bases and J by 6 bases, leaving 13 bases between them. The CDR3 length is 12 residues. Germline V gives CDR1 DFQATT, CDR2 SNEGSKA (reference sequence). The CDR3 DNA follows: TGCAGTGCTATCCAAGGGGCGGCCGAGCAGTACTTC. Residues: CSAIQGAAEQYF.

The rearrangement uses TRBV20-1 and TRBJ1-4; possible D gene TRBD1, 5 bases. Per germline, CDR1 DFQATT and CDR2 SNEGSKA (reference sequence). The V end lost 7 bases, the J end lost 7 bases, and 16 bases lay between the germline ends. CDR3 length: 13 amino acids. The CDR3 is CSVEGRDGEKLFF. The DNA of the CDR3 is TGCAGTGTTGAGGGGAGGGATGGTGAAAAACTGTTTTTT.

The chain combines TRBV19 with TRBJ1-2, with no clear D. Trimming cost V 5 bases and J 0 bases, with 13 bases left between them. The CDR3 is 15 residues long. From germline, CDR1 is LNHDA and CDR2 SQIVND (reference sequence). In DNA form, the CDR3 reads TGTGCCAGTAGTCTTGAGACCGGGGCTAACTATGGCTACACCTTC. As protein: CASSLETGANYGYTF.

The chain employs TRBV9 and TRBJ1-6; D unresolved. This CDR3 region has 13 residues. Trimming removed 0 bases from V and 11 bases from J, with 9 bases in between. Germline loops: CDR1 SGDLS, CDR2 YYNGEE. CDR3 in amino acids: CASSVGEFTPLHF. As DNA, the CDR3 is TGTGCCAGCAGCGTAGGCGAATTTACACCCCTCCACTTT.

V gene TRBV11-2 combines with J gene TRBJ1-2; D is ambiguous. Germline CDR1 reads SGHAT; CDR2 reads FQNNGV. This CDR3 region has 12 residues. Trimming left V 6 bases short and J 8 bases short, with 13 bases between. CDR3 amino acids: CASSIPLGGYTF. The CDR3 region has the DNA TGTGCCAGCAGTATACCCCTAGGGGGCTACACCTTC.

The chain combines TRBV19 with TRBJ2-2; a possible D gene is TRBD1 (6 bases). CDR1 is LNHDA, CDR2 SQIVND, per germline (reference sequence). CDR3 size: 15 residues. V shed 6 bases and J shed 0 bases, with 11 bases lying between them. The CDR3, as DNA: TGTGCCAGTAGATCGACAGGTACGAACACCGGGGAGCTGTTTTTT. It yields the protein CASRSTGTNTGELFF.

This clonotype was seen only a few times. The V gene is TRBV20-1, the J gene TRBJ1-4; 8 positions agree with TRBD1. Germline V gene data show CDR1 as DFQATT and CDR2 as SNEGSKA (reference sequence). J lost 11 bases, V lost 2 bases, and 4 bases had no gene match. CDR3 length equals 12 residues. Written as DNA, the CDR3 is TGCAGTGCTAGACGGACAGGGTACAAACTGTTTTTT. It specifies CSARRTGYKLFF.

The chain links TRBV9 to TRBJ1-5; unclear D gene. V was pared by 0 bases and J by 4 bases, with 5 bases between. Germline values: CDR1 SGDLS, CDR2 YYNGEE. The CDR3 is 13 residues long. In DNA form, the CDR3 reads TGTGCCAGCAGCGTAGACGGGAATCAGCCCCAGCATTTT. Translated: CASSVDGNQPQHF.